This T cell receptor (beta chain) was captured in a study of blood T cell repertoires in COVID-19. Across the study: T cells, B-cell-depleted T cells, or PBMCs supplied cDNA or gDNA.

Trimming at V came to 4 bases and at J to 2 bases, leaving 2 bases not matched to a gene. The CDR3 extends over 15 amino acids. Germline CDR1 LNHDA, CDR2 SQIVND (reference sequence). Per the original methods: Reference gene primers were amplified, and this amplification served to estimate nucleated cell counts. TCRdb's copy holds only in-frame clones and misses some; the assay was immunoSEQ multiplex PCR. V, J and clone size are taken as reported in that table, and D and trimming were inferred from the DNA itself. The sample includes around 140,000 clones, 70% to 90% of them seen just once. Material for sequencing was peripheral blood. This TCR came from a man between 65 and 85 years old with active COVID-19. This chain links TRBV19 with TRBJ2-6; TRBD1 aligns across 7 bases. The CDR3 bases are TGTGCCAGTAGTAGGGACAGCGCTGGGGCCAACGTCCTGACTTTC. It encodes CASSRDSAGANVLTF.